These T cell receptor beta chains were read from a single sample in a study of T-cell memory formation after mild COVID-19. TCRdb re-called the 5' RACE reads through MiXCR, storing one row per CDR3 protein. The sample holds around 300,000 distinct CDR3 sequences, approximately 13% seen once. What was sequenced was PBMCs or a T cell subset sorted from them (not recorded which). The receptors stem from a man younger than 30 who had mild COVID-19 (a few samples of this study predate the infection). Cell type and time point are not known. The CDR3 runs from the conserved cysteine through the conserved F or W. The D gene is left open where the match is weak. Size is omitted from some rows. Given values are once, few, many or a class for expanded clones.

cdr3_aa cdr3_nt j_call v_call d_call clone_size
CSVGGSEKLFF TGCAGCGTTGGAGGGTCTGAAAAACTGTTTTTT TRBJ1-4 TRBV29-1 - -
CASSQEAGVGNGYTF TGTGCCAGCAGCCAAGAGGCAGGGGTAGGCAATGGCTACACCTTC TRBJ1-2 TRBV4-2 - -
CASSLNLAGGRDTQYF TGTGCCAGCAGCTTAAATCTAGCGGGGGGGCGAGATACGCAGTATTTT TRBJ2-3 TRBV7-8 TRBD2 few
CSAWGPGTSGGAPDF - TRBJ2-1 TRBV20-1 - few
CATSRETGGLGPLHF TGTGCCACCAGCAGAGAAACAGGGGGTTTAGGACCCCTCCACTTT TRBJ1-6 TRBV15 TRBD1 few
CASIPQMAGGGGYTF TGTGCCAGCATCCCTCAAATGGCAGGGGGCGGTGGCTACACCTTC TRBJ1-2 TRBV6-5 TRBD1 few
CASSRLQKPLHF TGTGCCAGCAGCCGCCTGCAGAAACCCCTCCACTTT TRBJ1-6 TRBV3-1 - -
CASSPPLRTTNEKLFF TGTGCCAGCAGCCCCCCCCTCAGAACAACTAATGAAAAACTGTTTTTT TRBJ1-4 TRBV7-9 - few
CASSPGLAGYEQFF TGTGCCAGCAGCCCGGGACTAGCGGGGTATGAGCAGTTCTTC TRBJ2-1 TRBV7-3 TRBD2 few
CSATGTGSNQPQHF TGCAGTGCGACCGGGACAGGGAGCAATCAGCCCCAGCATTTT TRBJ1-5 TRBV20-1 TRBD1 few
CASSPLTGFNEQFF TGTGCCAGCAGTCCCCTGACAGGTTTCAATGAGCAGTTCTTC TRBJ2-1 TRBV6-5 - -
CSASSPRRTTNEKLFF TGCAGTGCTAGTTCCCCGAGGAGAACAACTAATGAAAAACTGTTTTTT TRBJ1-4 TRBV20-1 - few
CASSFVDYEQYF TGTGCCAGCAGTTTTGTGGACTACGAGCAGTACTTC TRBJ2-7 TRBV12-3/TRBV12-4 - many
CASSGEGQGNTEAFF TGTGCCAGCAGCGGAGAGGGACAGGGGAACACTGAAGCTTTCTTT TRBJ1-1 TRBV9 TRBD1 -
CASSQDNKYNEQFF TGCGCCAGCAGCCAAGATAACAAATACAATGAGCAGTTCTTC TRBJ2-1 TRBV4-3 - many
CASSLLPSTNEKLFF TGCGCCAGCAGCTTGCTACCCTCAACTAATGAAAAACTGTTTTTT TRBJ1-4 TRBV5-1 - many
CASTPSWGGGNYGYTF TGTGCCAGCACCCCCTCTTGGGGGGGTGGTAACTATGGCTACACCTTC TRBJ1-2 TRBV27 - -
CASSGPGTGTDTQYF TGTGCCAGCAGTGGCCCCGGGACAGGCACAGATACGCAGTATTTT TRBJ2-3 TRBV6-1 TRBD1 -
CASRRQGVNTEAFF TGTGCCAGCAGACGACAGGGGGTGAACACTGAAGCTTTCTTT TRBJ1-1 TRBV27 TRBD1 -
CAIRDGASGANVLTF TGTGCCATCCGTGACGGGGCCTCTGGGGCCAACGTCCTGACTTTC TRBJ2-6 TRBV6-6 - few
CASNPGGDPLEAFF TGTGCCAGCAACCCGGGAGGGGACCCGTTGGAAGCTTTCTTT TRBJ1-1 TRBV7-2 - -
CASSLRGRATEAFF TGTGCCAGCAGCCTACGAGGAAGGGCCACTGAAGCTTTCTTT TRBJ1-1 TRBV11-2 - -
CASDRVGSDTQYF TGTGCCAGTGACAGGGTCGGGTCAGATACGCAGTATTTT TRBJ2-3 TRBV19 TRBD1 -
CASRRTGSGNTIYF TGCGCCAGCAGAAGGACAGGCTCTGGAAACACCATATATTTT TRBJ1-3 TRBV5-1 TRBD1 few
CASTPTSPSAYF TGTGCCAGCACCCCGACTAGTCCCTCGGCGTATTTT TRBJ2-3 TRBV2 - few
CSARALSYTDTQYF TGCAGTGCCAGGGCTTTGAGTTACACAGATACGCAGTATTTT TRBJ2-3 TRBV20-1 - few
CSAKRQVSYEQYF TGCAGTGCTAAAAGACAGGTGTCCTACGAGCAGTACTTC TRBJ2-7 TRBV20-1 - many
CASSYSTRGGGMNTEAFF TGTGCCAGCAGTTACTCGACAAGGGGAGGTGGCATGAACACTGAAGCTTTCTTT TRBJ1-1 TRBV6-2/TRBV6-3 - few
CASRSGTGFNEKLFF TGTGCCAGCAGGTCCGGGACAGGGTTTAATGAAAAACTGTTTTTT TRBJ1-4 TRBV3-1 TRBD1 -
CASGRGNYGYTF TGTGCCAGCGGGAGGGGGAACTATGGCTACACCTTC TRBJ1-2 TRBV6-5 - -
CASSPGTGGFGKLFF TGTGCCAGCAGTCCCGGGACAGGGGGCTTTGGAAAACTGTTTTTT TRBJ1-4 TRBV27 TRBD1 -
CATKSGTGALDTQYF TGTGCCACTAAAAGCGGGACAGGGGCCCTAGATACGCAGTATTTT TRBJ2-3 TRBV15 TRBD1 -
CATKGGTTSAFF TGTGCCACCAAGGGGGGGACCACATCGGCTTTCTTT TRBJ1-1 TRBV19 - few
CASDEPQGNGYTF TGTGCCAGCGACGAACCCCAGGGGAATGGCTACACCTTC TRBJ1-2 TRBV12-3/TRBV12-4 - -
CASSFGWADDYGYTF TGTGCCAGCAGCTTTGGGTGGGCCGACGACTATGGCTACACCTTC TRBJ1-2 TRBV7-9 - few
CASSYSMTTETQYF TGTGCCAGCAGTTACTCGATGACTACAGAGACCCAGTACTTC TRBJ2-5 TRBV6-5 - few
CASSQTSGDYNEQFF TGTGCCAGTAGTCAGACTAGCGGGGATTACAATGAGCAGTTCTTC TRBJ2-1 TRBV19 TRBD2 many
CSARVGSGQNYEQYF TGCAGTGCTAGAGTAGGTTCTGGACAGAACTACGAGCAGTACTTC TRBJ2-7 TRBV20-1 - -
CASSQEPSGYSPLHF TGCGCCAGCAGCCAAGAACCATCGGGGTATTCACCCCTCCACTTT TRBJ1-6 TRBV4-1 - few
CASSPGAKNIQYF TGTGCCAGCAGTCCCGGGGCCAAAAACATTCAGTACTTC TRBJ2-4 TRBV12-3/TRBV12-4 - many
CSAIRRSSGANVLTF TGCAGTGCTATCCGGAGAAGTTCTGGGGCCAACGTCCTGACTTTC TRBJ2-6 TRBV20-1 - -
CASSQDGAEAFF TGTGCCAGCAGCCAAGATGGGGCTGAAGCTTTCTTT TRBJ1-1 TRBV4-2 - few
CAVGGYQETQYF TGTGCCGTGGGAGGGTACCAAGAGACCCAGTACTTC TRBJ2-5 TRBV5-4 TRBD2 -
CASSHTYEQYF TGTGCCAGCAGCCATACGTACGAGCAGTACTTC TRBJ2-7 TRBV14 - -
CASGPSVGYEQYF TGCGCCAGCGGGCCGAGCGTGGGCTACGAGCAGTACTTC TRBJ2-7 TRBV5-1 - -
CASSRPGQGAGEAFF TGTGCCAGCAGCCGGCCGGGACAGGGAGCGGGTGAAGCTTTCTTT TRBJ1-1 TRBV4-2 TRBD1 few
CASSSGEGSGSRTDTQYF TGCGCCAGCAGTTCGGGGGAAGGTAGCGGAAGTAGAACAGATACGCAGTATTTT TRBJ2-3 TRBV5-1 - few
CASSEGSPGTGLNYGYTF TGCGCCAGCAGCGAAGGCTCACCTGGGACAGGACTTAACTATGGCTACACCTTC TRBJ1-2 TRBV5-1 TRBD1 -
CASSQVGENTIYF TGCGCCAGCAGCCAAGTAGGTGAAAACACCATATATTTT TRBJ1-3 TRBV4-1 - -
CASRGQANQPQHF TGTGCCAGCAGGGGACAGGCTAATCAGCCCCAGCATTTT TRBJ1-5 TRBV7-2 TRBD1 -
CASSFQSVIRETQYF TGTGCCAGCAGCTTTCAATCAGTGATTCGGGAGACCCAGTACTTC TRBJ2-5 TRBV7-9 - -
CASSFLQESTDTQYF TGTGCCAGCAGCTTTCTTCAGGAAAGCACAGATACGCAGTATTTT TRBJ2-3 TRBV7-6 - few
CASSLGLASTDTQYF TGCGCCAGCAGCTTGGGTCTAGCGAGCACAGATACGCAGTATTTT TRBJ2-3 TRBV5-1 - many